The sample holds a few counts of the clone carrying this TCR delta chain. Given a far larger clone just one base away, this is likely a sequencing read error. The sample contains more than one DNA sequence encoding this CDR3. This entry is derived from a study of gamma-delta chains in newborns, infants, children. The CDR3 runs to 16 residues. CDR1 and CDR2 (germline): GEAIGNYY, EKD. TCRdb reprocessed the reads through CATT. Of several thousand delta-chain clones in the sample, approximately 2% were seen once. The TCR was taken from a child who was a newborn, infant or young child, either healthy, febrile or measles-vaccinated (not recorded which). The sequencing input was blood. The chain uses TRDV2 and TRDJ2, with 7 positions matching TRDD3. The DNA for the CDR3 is TGTGCCTGTGACACTAGGCCTGGGGGCTTGACCGCACAACTCTTCTTT. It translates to CACDTRPGGLTAQLFF.